Listed below are T cell receptor beta chains from one sample, sequenced in a study of T cell responses to AZD1222 COVID-19 vaccine. Using immunoSEQ multiplex PCR, the repertoire was profiled, and TCRdb retains in-frame clones only, with some absent. The sample gives some 100,000 clones, 80% to 90% of which show up once; 15% to 20% is in the top ten. Here the sequenced sample was peripheral blood, taken on day 0 of AZD1222 vaccination. These TCRs come from an adult in good health. Both conserved end residues are part of each CDR3. D genes are given only for firm matches. Where a row states a size, it is once, few, many or the class of an expanded clone; other rows omit it.

TRBV19,.,.,TRBJ1-6,CASSRGDPNSPLHF,TGTGCCAGTAGTCGCGGGGACCCTAATTCACCCCTCCACTTT
TRBV18,.,.,TRBJ1-2,CASSLGRRNSNYYGYTF,TGTGCCAGCTCCCTAGGACGTAGAAACTCGAACTACTATGGCTACACCTTC
TRBV9,.,.,TRBJ2-3,CASSAIDGGTQYF,TGTGCCAGCAGCGCCATAGATGGGGGTACGCAGTATTTT
TRBV7-9,TRBD1,.,TRBJ2-7,CASSLGRTGTEQYF,TGTGCCAGCAGCTTAGGAAGGACAGGGACCGAGCAGTACTTC
TRBV2,.,.,TRBJ2-5,CASTPIRGAGETQYF,TGTGCCAGCACCCCAATCCGGGGGGCGGGGGAGACCCAGTACTTC
TRBV23-1,TRBD1,.,TRBJ2-3,CASSLRVVGQTNTDTQYF,TGCGCCAGCAGTCTCCGGGTCGTGGGACAGACTAACACAGATACGCAGTATTTT
TRBV27,.,once,TRBJ1-1,CASSIGRSNTEAFF,TGTGCCAGCAGTATCGGACGAAGTAACACTGAAGCTTTCTTT
TRBV2,TRBD1,.,TRBJ1-1,CASSVAQGSEAFF,TGTGCCAGCAGTGTAGCACAGGGGTCTGAAGCTTTCTTT
TRBV9,TRBD1,.,TRBJ1-6,CASSVEGTGVSPLHF,TGTGCCAGCAGCGTAGAAGGGACAGGGGTTTCACCCCTCCACTTT
TRBV27,TRBD2,.,TRBJ2-7,CASSPGTRVYEQYF,TGTGCCAGCAGTCCCGGGACTAGAGTCTACGAGCAGTACTTC
TRBV18,.,.,TRBJ2-7,CASSPRQNYEQYF,TGTGCCAGCTCACCACGCCAAAACTACGAGCAGTACTTC
TRBV5-1,TRBD1,.,TRBJ2-7,CASSTTGTEYEQYF,TGCGCCAGCAGCACCACCGGGACAGAGTACGAGCAGTACTTC
TRBV27,.,.,TRBJ1-2,CASSPTHRYGYTF,TGTGCCAGCAGCCCTACACATCGATATGGCTACACCTTC
TRBV5-5,.,.,TRBJ2-1,CASSLDQGGSYNEQFF,TGTGCCAGCAGCTTGGATCAGGGTGGCTCCTACAATGAGCAGTTCTTC
TRBV6-5,TRBD2,.,TRBJ2-1,CASRAFSGSGNEQFF,TGTGCCAGCAGAGCTTTTAGCGGGAGCGGGAATGAGCAGTTCTTC
TRBV29-1,.,.,TRBJ2-7,CSADGGGADEQYF,TGCAGCGCAGACGGGGGTGGGGCCGACGAGCAGTACTTC
TRBV3-1/TRBV3-2,.,.,TRBJ1-5,CASSQGRGYQPQHF,TGTGCCAGCAGCCAAGGGCGGGGCTATCAGCCCCAGCATTTT
TRBV2,.,.,TRBJ1-4,CAALRGYGKLFF,TGTGCCGCACTACGGGGTTACGGAAAACTGTTTTTT
TRBV27,.,.,TRBJ2-7,CASSLNKYEQYF,TGTGCCAGCAGTTTAAATAAATACGAGCAGTACTTC
TRBV5-5,.,.,TRBJ1-5,CASSWGQGMGNQPQHF,TGTGCCAGCAGCTGGGGGCAGGGGATGGGCAATCAGCCCCAGCATTTT
TRBV5-1,TRBD1,few,TRBJ2-7,CASSLGRTGGNEQYF,TGCGCCAGCAGCTTGGGAAGGACAGGGGGCAACGAGCAGTACTTC
TRBV18,.,many,TRBJ1-5,CASSPSRENQPQHF,TGTGCCAGCTCACCGAGCAGAGAGAATCAGCCCCAGCATTTT
TRBV2,.,once,TRBJ1-6,CASTEGTPNPGSPLHF,TGTGCCAGCACCGAGGGGACACCGAACCCGGGTTCACCCCTCCACTTT
TRBV5-1,.,.,TRBJ2-7,CASSLDSRVDEQYF,TGCGCCAGCAGCTTGGACTCCAGGGTGGACGAGCAGTACTTC
TRBV5-1,.,.,TRBJ1-5,CASSQLAGRDQPQHF,TGCGCCAGCAGCCAGTTAGCCGGTCGGGATCAGCCCCAGCATTTT